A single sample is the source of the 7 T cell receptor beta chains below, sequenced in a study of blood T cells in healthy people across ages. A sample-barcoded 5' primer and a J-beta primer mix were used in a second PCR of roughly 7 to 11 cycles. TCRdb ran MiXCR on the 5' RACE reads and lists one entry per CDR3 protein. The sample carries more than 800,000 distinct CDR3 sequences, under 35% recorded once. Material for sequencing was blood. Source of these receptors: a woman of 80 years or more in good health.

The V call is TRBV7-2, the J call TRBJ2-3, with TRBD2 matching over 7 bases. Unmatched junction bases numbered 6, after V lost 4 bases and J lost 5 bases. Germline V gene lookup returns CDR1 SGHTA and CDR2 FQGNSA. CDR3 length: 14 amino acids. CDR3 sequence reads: CASSWRELVDTQYF. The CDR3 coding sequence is TGTGCCAGCAGCTGGCGGGAGTTGGTAGATACGCAGTATTTT.

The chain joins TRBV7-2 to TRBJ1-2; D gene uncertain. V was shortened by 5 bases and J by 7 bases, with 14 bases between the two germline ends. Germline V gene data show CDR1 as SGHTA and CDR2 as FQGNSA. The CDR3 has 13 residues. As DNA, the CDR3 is TGTGCCAGCAGCAAAGACGGAGGGATTGGCTACACCTTC. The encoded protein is CASSKDGGIGYTF.

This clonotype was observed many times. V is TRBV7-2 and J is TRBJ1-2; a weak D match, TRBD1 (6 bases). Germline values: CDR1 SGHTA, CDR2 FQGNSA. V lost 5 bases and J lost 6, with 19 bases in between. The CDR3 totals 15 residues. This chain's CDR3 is CASSPRTTGMDGYTF. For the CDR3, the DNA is TGTGCCAGCAGCCCGAGAACCACAGGGATGGATGGCTACACCTTC.

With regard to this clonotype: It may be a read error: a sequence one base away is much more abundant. The CDR3 DNA reads TGTGCCAGCAGCCCCCAGACAATTTACAATGAGCAGTACTTC. Amino acid sequence: CASSPQTIYNEQYF. The chain has TRBV6-2 or TRBV6-3 and TRBJ2-4; D is unclear. The CDR3 runs 14 residues. V gave up 6 bases and J gave up 13 bases, with 22 bases separating them. Germline assignment: CDR1 MNHEY and CDR2 SVGEGT.

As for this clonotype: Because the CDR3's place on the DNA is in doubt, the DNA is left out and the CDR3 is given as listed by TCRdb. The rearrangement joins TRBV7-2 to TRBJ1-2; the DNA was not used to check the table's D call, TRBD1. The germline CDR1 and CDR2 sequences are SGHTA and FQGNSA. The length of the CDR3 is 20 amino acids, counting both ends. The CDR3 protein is CASSPGGASTYEQYFGPGTF.

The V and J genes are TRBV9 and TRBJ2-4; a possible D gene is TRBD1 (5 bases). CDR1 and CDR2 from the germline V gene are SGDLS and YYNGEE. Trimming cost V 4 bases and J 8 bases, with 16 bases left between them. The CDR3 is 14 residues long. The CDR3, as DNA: TGTGCCAGCAGCCTCACATGGGGCGCGGACATTCAGTACTTC. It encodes CASSLTWGADIQYF.

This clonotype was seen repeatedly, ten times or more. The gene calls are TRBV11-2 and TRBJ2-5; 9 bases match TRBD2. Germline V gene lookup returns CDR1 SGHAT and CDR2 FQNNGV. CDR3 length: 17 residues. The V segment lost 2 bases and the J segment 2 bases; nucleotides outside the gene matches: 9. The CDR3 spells CASSLKGRLAVQETQYF. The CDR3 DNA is TGTGCCAGCAGCTTAAAAGGTCGACTAGCGGTTCAAGAGACCCAGTACTTC.